The present TCR beta chain was sequenced within a study of graft-versus-host responses after intestinal transplantation. The CDR3 is 13 amino acids. CDR1 SGHDT and CDR2 YYEEEE come from the germline V gene. V was cut by 4 bases and J by 7 bases, with 14 bases left in between. As to this clone: Its antigen remains unknown.

The study, taken as a whole, reports: Circulating GvH clone levels at their peak were associated with HvG declines (early post-transplant). Marrow from the recipient contained GvH clones, some of which had appeared first in ileum or blood.

Sequenced by immunoSEQ multiplex PCR; TCRdb stores in-frame clones only, minus some. The data show about 120,000 clones, with approximately 95% seen just once and around 0.12% held by the top ten. The sequencing used unstimulated CD4+ T cells sorted from spleen or lymph node cells, collected before intestinal transplant. V is TRBV5-6 and J is TRBJ1-2; D is unclear. This clonotype originated in a human donor who received an intestinal transplant. The CDR3 here is CASSNTMVRGYTF. In nucleotides, the CDR3 is TGTGCCAGCAGCAACACCATGGTTCGTGGCTACACCTTC.